This T cell receptor (beta chain) was observed in a study of T cell repertoires in cytomegalovirus infection. Turning to the study itself: An indication of both CMV infection and matching HLA type came from public TCR beta signatures.

The CDR3 length is 12 residues. Germline V gene sequence: CDR1 MNHEY, CDR2 SVGAGI. V was trimmed by 7 bases and J by 8 bases, leaving 12 bases between them. In its sample, this clonotype was seen a few times. TCRdb re-analysed the reads in MiXCR, keeping a single row per CDR3 protein. The sample shows about 490,000 distinct CDR3 sequences, 15% to 20% of them seen only once. The sequence was collected from a human donor in good health (CMV status not recorded). Some clones in this sample may be carry-over from other donors' samples. Sequenced input: CD8+ T cells from PBMCs. This sequence joins TRBV6-5 and TRBJ2-1; possible D gene TRBD2, 5 bases. The CDR3, as DNA: TGTGCCAGCACGGGATCCATGGATGAGCAGTTCTTC. Protein product: CASTGSMDEQFF.